Presented here are 23 T cell receptor beta chains from one specimen sequenced in a study of prognosis after radiotherapy for stage I lung cancer. Amplicons of TCR beta CDR3 were generated from genomic DNA by two-round multiplex PCR. Each TRBV and TRBJ gene had its own primer in the first PCR round. TCRdb re-analysed the multiplex PCR reads in MiXCR, keeping a single row per CDR3 protein. The data contain approximately 18,000 distinct CDR3 sequences, approximately 46% of them singletons. Sequences were derived from PBMCs, sampled before or after stereotactic body radiation therapy (not recorded which). The receptors derive from a donor at least 50 years old with non-small cell lung cancer.

Only a few counts were recorded for this clonotype. This sequence joins TRBV12-5 and TRBJ2-3; 11 bases match TRBD1. Germline loops: CDR1 LGHNT, CDR2 FRNRAP. The length of the CDR3 is 16 residues. With 2 bases clipped from V and 6 bases from J, the junction kept 7 bases outside the gene matches. This chain's CDR3 is CASGLRGTGGTDTQYF. CDR3 DNA: TGTGCTAGTGGTTTGCGCGGGACAGGGGGAACGGATACGCAGTATTTT.

The chain employs TRBV13 and TRBJ2-2; 11 bases line up with TRBD2. Germline assignment: CDR1 PRHDT and CDR2 FYEKMQ (reference sequence). The V gene end was trimmed by 5 bases and the J gene end by 6 bases; junction bases not matched to a gene: 14. This CDR3 spans 18 amino acids. CDR3 in DNA: TGTGCCAGCAGCCCGAGAGTAGCGGGAGGGCTACACCCCGGGGAGCTGTTTTTT. It yields the protein CASSPRVAGGLHPGELFF. Looking up the rest from reference TRBV13 and TRBJ2-2 gives the full variable domain: AAGVIQSPRHLIKEKRETATLKCYPIPRHDTVYWYQQGPGQDPQFLISFYEKMQSDKGSIPDRFSAQQFSDYHSELNMSSLELGDSALYFCASSPRVAGGLHPGELFFGEGSRLTVL.

Comment on this clonotype: The junction does not match germline at one end; this may be a read error. This chain joins TRBV9 and TRBJ2-3; 8 bases fit TRBD2. Germline-derived CDR1 and CDR2 are SGDLS and YYNGEE. The CDR3 totals 18 residues. The CDR3 coding sequence is TGTGCCAGCAGCAGGGATCCGGGACTAGTGGGCCGCACACATACGCAGTATTTT. Translation gives CASSRDPGLVGRTHTQYF. Combining the CDR3 with reference TRBV9 and TRBJ2-3 gives the whole variable domain DSGVTQTPKHLITATGQRVTLRCSPRSGDLSVYWYQQSLDQGLQFLIQYYNGEERAKGNILERFSAQQFPDLHSELNLSSLELGDSALYFCASSRDPGLVGRTHTQYFGPGTRLTVL.

This chain joins TRBV5-1 and TRBJ1-2, with no clear D. V lost 0 bases and J 6 bases, leaving 12 bases between the germline ends. This CDR3 spans 14 amino acids. Germline assignment: CDR1 SGHRS and CDR2 YFSETQ. The CDR3 bases are TGCGCCAGCAGCTTGGGGGGTCCGGCGGATGGCTACACCTTC. This encodes CASSLGGPADGYTF.

This chain uses TRBV7-3 with TRBJ2-3; 8 bases fit TRBD2. Germline CDR1 SGHTA, CDR2 FQGTGA. J lost 14 bases, V lost 1 base, and 8 bases had no gene match. The CDR3 sequence is 13 residues long. CDR3 sequence (DNA): TGTGCCAGCAGCTTAAGGGTTGGGACTAGGATGTATTTT. This codes for CASSLRVGTRMYF.

The chain is built from TRBV27 and TRBJ2-1, with a possible D match to TRBD2 (7 bases). Deletions cut 2 bases from V and 0 bases from J, with 8 bases between. Germline assignment: CDR1 MNHEY and CDR2 SMNVEV (reference sequence). This CDR3 has 15 residues. Here the CDR3 reads CASSLAGASYNEQFF. In DNA form, the CDR3 reads TGTGCCAGCAGTTTAGCGGGGGCCTCCTACAATGAGCAGTTCTTC.

The V call is TRBV6-1, the J call TRBJ2-2; TRBD2 matches 8 bases. The CDR3 runs to 15 residues. Trimming took 10 bases from V and 6 from J; bases not matched to a gene: 13. The germline V gene encodes CDR1 MNHNS and CDR2 SASEGT. The CDR3 nucleotides read TGTGCCACTGCTTCGGGACTAGAGGTCGCCGGGGAGCTGTTTTTT. Translated, it gives CATASGLEVAGELFF.

This clonotype was observed at least ten times. The chain combines TRBV6-1 with TRBJ2-1; 9 bases fit TRBD2. The V gene end was trimmed by 5 bases and the J gene end by 8 bases; junction bases not matched to a gene: 7. The germline gives CDR1 MNHNS, CDR2 SASEGT. CDR3 length: 14 amino acids. The CDR3 DNA sequence: TGTGCCAGCAGTCGTAGCGGGAGAAGAGATGAGCAGTTCTTC. This translates into CASSRSGRRDEQFF.

There are a few counts of this clonotype. A read error is possible here, since a much larger clone lies one base away. This sequence joins TRBV7-9 and TRBJ1-1; 11 nucleotides match TRBD1. The V gene's germline CDR1 is SEHNR and CDR2 FQNEAQ (reference sequence). Trimming took 7 bases from V and 7 from J; bases not matched to a gene: 8. The CDR3 sequence is 14 residues long. The CDR3 here is CASIFTGTGGEAFF. CDR3 bases: TGTGCCAGCATCTTCACCGGGACAGGGGGTGAAGCTTTCTTT.

By sample share, this clonotype is medium-sized. CDR3 coding DNA: TGCGCCAGCAGCCTCTCCGGGACTAGCGGGAGTAATGAGCAGTTCTTC. Protein sequence: CASSLSGTSGSNEQFF. The J gene is TRBJ2-1, the V gene TRBV5-1, with 14 positions matching TRBD2. Germline CDR1 and CDR2: SGHRS and YFSETQ. Unmatched junction bases numbered 7, after V lost 4 bases and J lost 7 bases. The CDR3 sequence is 16 residues long.

This clonotype has a count of ten or more. The chain carries TRBV10-2 and TRBJ2-1; no firm D call. The length of the CDR3 is 13 residues. Germline CDR1 is WSHSY and CDR2 is SAAADI. V was trimmed by 6 bases and J by 8 bases, leaving 14 bases between them. The CDR3 sequence is CASRPDDWDEQFF. The CDR3 DNA reads TGCGCCAGCAGGCCGGACGATTGGGATGAGCAGTTCTTC.

This clonotype came up a few times. The chain has TRBV11-3 and TRBJ2-2; TRBD1 is a possible D gene (5 bases). In germline, CDR1 is SGHNT, CDR2 YENEEA. The CDR3 is made up of 17 amino acids. V was shortened by 5 bases and J by 3 bases, with 19 bases between the two germline ends. The CDR3 spells CASSPETPDSYTGELFF. DNA of the CDR3: TGTGCCAGCAGCCCAGAAACCCCAGACAGCTACACCGGGGAGCTGTTTTTT. Looking up the rest from reference TRBV11-3 and TRBJ2-2 gives the full variable domain: EAGVVQSPRYKIIEKKQPVAFWCNPISGHNTLYWYLQNLGQGPELLIRYENEEAVDDSQLPKDRFSAERLKGVDSTLKIQPAELGDSAVYLCASSPETPDSYTGELFFGEGSRLTVL.

A note on this clonotype: Possible read error: a much larger clone is one base away. The rearrangement uses TRBV14 and TRBJ2-1; D gene unclear. Germline loops: CDR1 SGHDN, CDR2 FVKESK. Trimming stripped 5 bases from V and 3 bases from J, with 5 bases between. The CDR3 consists of 12 residues. CDR3 amino acids: CASSNNYNEQFF. CDR3 in DNA: TGTGCCAGCAGCAATAACTACAATGAGCAGTTCTTC. Supplemented by reference TRBV14 and TRBJ2-1, the full variable domain reads EAGVTQFPSHSVIEKGQTVTLRCDPISGHDNLYWYRRVMGKEIKFLLHFVKESKQDESGMPNNRFLAERTGGTYSTLKVQPAELEDSGVYFCASSNNYNEQFFGPGTRLTVL.

The chain couples TRBV28 to TRBJ1-6; 10 nucleotides line up with TRBD1. The CDR3 is made up of 15 amino acids. Germline-derived CDR1 and CDR2 are MDHEN and SYDVKM. Trimming cost V 7 bases and J 17 bases; bases outside gene matches: 17. CDR3 in DNA: TGTGCCAGCACCCGGACAGGGGGGGATAATTCACCAATCCACTTT. Its translation is CASTRTGGDNSPIHF.

This clonotype was counted many times. The genes are TRBV4-1 and TRBJ1-1; possibly TRBD1 for D (6 bases). The CDR3 has 15 amino acids. V gave up 9 bases and J gave up 11 bases, with 28 bases separating them. Germline V CDR1 and CDR2: MGHRA, YSYEKL. The CDR3 is CASSPYTDSPASAFF. The CDR3 DNA reads as TGCGCCAGTAGTCCTTACACGGACAGCCCTGCTTCCGCTTTCTTT.

This CDR3 is CSAYGRTNTEAFF. The DNA for the CDR3 is TGCAGTGCCTACGGACGGACGAACACTGAAGCTTTCTTT. The chain carries TRBV20-1 and TRBJ1-1; D call uncertain. With 6 bases removed from V and 1 base from J, the gap between germline ends came to 12 bases. This CDR3 has 13 amino acids. Per germline, CDR1 DFQATT and CDR2 SNEGSKA (reference sequence).

The count of this clonotype is one. A far larger clone is only one base removed, so a read error is likely. The chain recombines TRBV6-8 with TRBJ2-7; D perhaps matches TRBD2 (5 bases). There are 15 residues in the CDR3. CDR1 and CDR2 (germline): MNHGY, SAAAGT. Here the CDR3 reads CVSSYSYSENYEHYF. The CDR3 DNA sequence: TGTGTCAGCAGTTACTCGTATAGCGAAAACTACGAGCATTACTTC.

The genes are TRBV28 and TRBJ2-1, with a weak D call TRBD1 (6 bases). Germline CDR1 and CDR2: MDHEN and SYDVKM. There are 13 residues in the CDR3. V lost 3 bases, J lost 9 bases, and 12 bases lay in between. CDR3 DNA: TGTGCCAGCAGTTTTAGCAGGGGATTTGAGCAGTTCTTC. This gives the protein CASSFSRGFEQFF.

This chain connects TRBV12-3 or TRBV12-4 to TRBJ2-1, with 10 positions matching TRBD1. The CDR3 runs 18 residues. V lost 5 bases to trimming and J lost 1 base; unmatched junction nucleotides: 11. This CDR3 is CASSTGTGVLISYNEQFF. CDR3 DNA sequence: TGTGCCAGCAGTACCGGGACAGGGGTCCTTATTTCCTACAATGAGCAGTTCTTC.

This clonotype was found a few times. The rearrangement links TRBV27 to TRBJ1-2; D is undetermined. Trimming shortened V by 6 bases and J by 5 bases, and 19 bases separated the two germline ends. CDR3 length: 15 amino acids. CDR1 MNHEY and CDR2 SMNVEV come from the germline V gene (reference sequence). The CDR3 region has the DNA TGTGCCAGCAGCGTATTATCCGGACTCGCGTATGGCTACACCTTC. Translated: CASSVLSGLAYGYTF.

This sequence joins TRBV6-5 and TRBJ2-1; no definite D call. Germline V gene lookup returns CDR1 MNHEY and CDR2 SVGAGI. Between the trimmed V and J ends, which lost 4 bases and 2 bases, there was a span of 15 bases. The CDR3 is 16 amino acids. The CDR3 DNA is TGTGCCAGCAGTTCTACCCTCGTGGTGACCTACAATGAGCAGTTCTTC. Amino acid sequence: CASSSTLVVTYNEQFF.

Regarding this clonotype: The germline gene is not matched at one end of the junction; a read error may be the cause. The chain uses TRBV27 and TRBJ1-1; 8 bases fit TRBD1. The germline V gene encodes CDR1 MNHEY and CDR2 SMNVEV (reference sequence). CDR3 length: 14 residues. CDR3 region: CASSFSGGVLQALF. The CDR3 bases are TGTGCCAGCAGTTTCTCAGGGGGCGTGCTTCAAGCTCTCTTT.

To note about this clonotype: This likely stems from a read error, as it lies one base from a far larger clone. The V call is TRBV27, the J call TRBJ1-6, with TRBD1 matching over 7 bases. CDR3 length: 14 residues. The germline CDR1 and CDR2 sequences are MNHEY and SMNVEV (reference sequence). The CDR3 nucleotides read TGTGCCACCAGATCAGGGGGGGCGAACACTGAATCTTTCTTT. Protein sequence: CATRSGGANTESFF.